The clone carrying this T cell receptor beta chain was counted between two and nine times. Antigen unknown. This record belongs to a study of metastatic and nonmetastatic thyroid tumors. Background on the study: Repertoire comparisons spanned blood and tumor or nodule tissue from malignant and benign thyroid patients.

TCRdb redid the clone calls on the PCR reads using MiXCR. The sample has under 15,000 clones; about a quarter are singletons. Every patient underwent thyroid surgery untreated. General study points: In blood and tumor, TCR beta diversity was reportedly significantly higher in malignant thyroid tumors than in benign nodules.

Germline V lookup: CDR1 DFQATT, CDR2 SNEGSKA (reference sequence). The CDR3 is 15 residues long. Trimming removed 1 base from V and 5 bases from J, with 16 bases in between. Sequencing used blood. The clonotype originates from a female donor with papillary thyroid cancer or a benign thyroid nodule (not recorded which). Some clones in this sample may be carry-over from other donors' samples. The chain joins TRBV20-1 to TRBJ2-3; TRBD1 is a possible D gene (6 bases). This CDR3 is CSARAPRGSGDTQYF. In DNA form, the CDR3 reads TGCAGTGCTAGAGCCCCGAGGGGGAGCGGAGATACGCAGTATTTT.